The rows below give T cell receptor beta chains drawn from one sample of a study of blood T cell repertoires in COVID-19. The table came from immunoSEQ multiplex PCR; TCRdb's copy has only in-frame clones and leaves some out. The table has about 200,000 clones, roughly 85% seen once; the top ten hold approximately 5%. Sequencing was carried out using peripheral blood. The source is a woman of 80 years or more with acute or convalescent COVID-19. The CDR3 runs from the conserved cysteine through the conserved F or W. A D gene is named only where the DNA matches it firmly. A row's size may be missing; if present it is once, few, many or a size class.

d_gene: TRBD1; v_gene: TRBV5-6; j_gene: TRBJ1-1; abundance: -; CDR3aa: CASSLKGTGGTEAFF; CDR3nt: TGTGCCAGCAGCTTGAAAGGGACAGGGGGCACTGAAGCTTTCTTT
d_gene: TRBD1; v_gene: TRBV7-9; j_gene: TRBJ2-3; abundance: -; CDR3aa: CASSPQGQGTDTQYF; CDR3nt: TGTGCCAGCAGCCCGCAGGGACAGGGAACAGATACGCAGTATTTT
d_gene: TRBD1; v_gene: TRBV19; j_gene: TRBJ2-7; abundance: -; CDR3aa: CASRPRGRGYEQYF; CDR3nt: TGTGCCAGTAGGCCCAGGGGGCGCGGCTACGAGCAGTACTTC
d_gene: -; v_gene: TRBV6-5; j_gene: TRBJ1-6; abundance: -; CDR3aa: CASSITRQNSPLHF; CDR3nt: TGTGCCAGCAGTATAACCAGGCAAAATTCACCCCTCCACTTT
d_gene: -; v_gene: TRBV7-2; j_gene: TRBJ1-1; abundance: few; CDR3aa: CASSLLEGLAEAFF; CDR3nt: TGTGCCAGCAGCTTACTCGAGGGTTTAGCTGAAGCTTTCTTT
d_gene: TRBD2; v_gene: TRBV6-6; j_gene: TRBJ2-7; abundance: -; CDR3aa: CASSSPSSGGYEQYF; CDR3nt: TGTGCCAGCAGTTCGCCCTCTAGCGGGGGGTACGAGCAGTACTTC
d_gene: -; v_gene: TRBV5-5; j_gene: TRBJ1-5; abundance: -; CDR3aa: CASSEAPRDSLFNQPQHF; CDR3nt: TGTGCCAGCAGCGAGGCCCCGAGAGACAGCCTTTTCAATCAGCCCCAGCATTTT
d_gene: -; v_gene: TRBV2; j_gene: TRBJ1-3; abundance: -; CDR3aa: CASTKDSPNTIYF; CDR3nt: TGTGCCAGCACCAAGGACAGTCCAAACACCATATATTTT
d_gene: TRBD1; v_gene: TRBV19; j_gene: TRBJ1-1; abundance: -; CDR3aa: CASSEQGSAEAFF; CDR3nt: TGTGCCAGTAGTGAACAGGGGTCTGCTGAAGCTTTCTTT
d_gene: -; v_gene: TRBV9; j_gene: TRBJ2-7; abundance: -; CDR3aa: CASSVGGSGAYEQYF; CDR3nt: TGTGCCAGCAGCGTAGGGGGTAGCGGTGCGTACGAGCAGTACTTC
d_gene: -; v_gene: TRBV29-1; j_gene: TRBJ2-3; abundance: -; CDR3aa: CSARTLLPDTQYF; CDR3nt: TGCAGCGCGCGTACTCTCCTCCCAGATACGCAGTATTTT
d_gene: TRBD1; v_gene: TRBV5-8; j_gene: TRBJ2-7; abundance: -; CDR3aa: CASSFRTGAGYEQYF; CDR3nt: TGTGCCAGCAGCTTCAGGACAGGGGCGGGCTACGAGCAGTACTTC
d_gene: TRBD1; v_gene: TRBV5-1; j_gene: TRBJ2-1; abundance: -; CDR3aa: CASSPYLGQGNEQFF; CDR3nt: TGCGCCAGCAGCCCATATCTCGGACAGGGTAATGAGCAGTTCTTC
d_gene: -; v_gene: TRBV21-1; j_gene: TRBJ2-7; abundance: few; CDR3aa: CASSKPDATGEGYEQYF; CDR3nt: TGTGCCAGCAGCAAACCCGATGCGACAGGGGAGGGCTACGAGCAGTACTTC
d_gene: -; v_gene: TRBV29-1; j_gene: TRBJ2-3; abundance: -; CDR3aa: CSVDGISTDTQYF; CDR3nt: TGCAGCGTTGACGGGATCAGCACAGATACGCAGTATTTT
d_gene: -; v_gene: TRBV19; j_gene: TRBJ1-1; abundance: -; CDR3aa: CASSRPGLRTEAFF; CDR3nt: TGTGCCAGTAGTAGACCGGGTTTAAGGACTGAAGCTTTCTTT
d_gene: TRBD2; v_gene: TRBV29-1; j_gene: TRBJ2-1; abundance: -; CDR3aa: CSGTLAESSYNEQFF; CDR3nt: TGCAGCGGCACGCTAGCGGAGAGCTCCTACAATGAGCAGTTCTTC
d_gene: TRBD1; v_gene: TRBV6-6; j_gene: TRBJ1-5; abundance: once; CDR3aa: CASSRQGRASNQPQHF; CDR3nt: TGTGCCAGCAGTCGACAGGGAAGGGCCTCTAATCAGCCCCAGCATTTT
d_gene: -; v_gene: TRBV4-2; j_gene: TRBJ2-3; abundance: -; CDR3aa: CASSQEPGLSTDTQYF; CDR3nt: TGTGCCAGCAGCCAAGAGCCCGGACTTAGCACAGATACGCAGTATTTT
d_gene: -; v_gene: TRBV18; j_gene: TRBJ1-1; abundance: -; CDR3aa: CASSPDISEAFF; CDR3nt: TGTGCCAGCTCTCCGGACATCTCAGAAGCTTTCTTT
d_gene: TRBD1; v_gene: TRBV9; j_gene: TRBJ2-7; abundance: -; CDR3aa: CASSVGQGAYYEQYF; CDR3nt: TGTGCCAGCAGCGTAGGACAGGGGGCTTATTACGAGCAGTACTTC
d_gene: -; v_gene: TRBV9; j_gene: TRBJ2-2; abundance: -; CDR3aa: CASSVREGQNTGELFF; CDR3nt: TGTGCCAGCAGCGTGAGGGAGGGACAGAACACCGGGGAGCTGTTTTTT
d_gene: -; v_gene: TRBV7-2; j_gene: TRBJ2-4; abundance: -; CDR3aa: CASSPRAGKNIQYF; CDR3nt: TGTGCCAGCAGCCCTCGGGCAGGGAAAAACATTCAGTACTTC
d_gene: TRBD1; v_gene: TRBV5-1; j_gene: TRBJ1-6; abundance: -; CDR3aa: CASSLEWTGGGSPLHF; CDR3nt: TGCGCCAGCAGCTTGGAATGGACAGGGGGCGGTTCACCCCTCCACTTT
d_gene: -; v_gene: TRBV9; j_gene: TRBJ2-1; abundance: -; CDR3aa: CASSPLGSGFYNEQFF; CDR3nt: TGTGCCAGCAGCCCCCTCGGTTCAGGGTTCTACAATGAGCAGTTCTTC
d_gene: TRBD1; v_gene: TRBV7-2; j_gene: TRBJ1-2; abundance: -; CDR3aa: CASSWDRDFGYTF; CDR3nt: TGTGCCAGCAGCTGGGACAGGGACTTTGGCTACACCTTC
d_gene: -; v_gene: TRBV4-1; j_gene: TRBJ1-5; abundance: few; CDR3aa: CASSQVQITQPQHF; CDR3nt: TGCGCCAGCAGCCAAGTACAGATCACTCAGCCCCAGCATTTT
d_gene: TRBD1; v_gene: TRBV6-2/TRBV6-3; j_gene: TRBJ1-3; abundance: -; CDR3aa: CASSSHRTGGNSGNTIYF; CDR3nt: TGTGCCAGCAGTTCTCATCGGACAGGGGGCAACTCTGGAAACACCATATATTTT
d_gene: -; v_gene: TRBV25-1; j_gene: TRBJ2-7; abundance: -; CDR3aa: CASSGTGGRAGEQYF; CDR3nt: TGTGCCAGCAGTGGAACCGGTGGCAGGGCAGGCGAGCAGTACTTC
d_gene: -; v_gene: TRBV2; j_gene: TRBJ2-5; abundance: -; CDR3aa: CASSAIVSQETQYF; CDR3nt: TGTGCCAGCAGCGCTATAGTTTCTCAAGAGACCCAGTACTTC
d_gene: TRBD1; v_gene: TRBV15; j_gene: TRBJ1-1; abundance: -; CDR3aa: CATSRGTGAFF; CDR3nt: TGTGCCACCAGCAGGGGGACAGGGGCTTTCTTT
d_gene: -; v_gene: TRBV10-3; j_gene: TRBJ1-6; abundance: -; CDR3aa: CCTGSSYNSPLHF; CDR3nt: TGTTGCACGGGGAGCTCCTATAATTCACCCCTCCACTTT
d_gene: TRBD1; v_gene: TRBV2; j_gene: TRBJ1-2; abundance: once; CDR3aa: CASSETGASYGYTF; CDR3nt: TGTGCCAGCAGTGAGACAGGGGCCAGCTATGGCTACACCTTC
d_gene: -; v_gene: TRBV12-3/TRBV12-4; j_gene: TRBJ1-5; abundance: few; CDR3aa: CASSRHSGEAQHF; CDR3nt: TGTGCCAGCAGTCGACACTCAGGTGAAGCCCAGCATTTT
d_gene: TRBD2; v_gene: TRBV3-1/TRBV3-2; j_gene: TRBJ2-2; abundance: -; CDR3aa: CASSHRTSEELFF; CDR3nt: TGTGCCAGCAGCCACCGGACTAGCGAGGAGCTGTTTTTT
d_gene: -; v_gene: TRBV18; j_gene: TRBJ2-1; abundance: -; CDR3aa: CASSSQVSGSYNEQFF; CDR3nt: TGTGCCAGCTCTTCGCAAGTTAGCGGCTCCTACAATGAGCAGTTCTTC
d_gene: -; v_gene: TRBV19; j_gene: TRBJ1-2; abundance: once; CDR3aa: CASSMWGDSNYGYTF; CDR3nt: TGTGCCAGTAGTATGTGGGGAGACTCCAACTATGGCTACACCTTC
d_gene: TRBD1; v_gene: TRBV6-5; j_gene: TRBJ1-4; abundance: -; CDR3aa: CASARTGYEKLFF; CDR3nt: TGTGCCAGCGCCAGGACAGGGTACGAAAAACTGTTTTTT
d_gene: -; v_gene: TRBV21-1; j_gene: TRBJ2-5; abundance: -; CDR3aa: CASSIWTLREETQYF; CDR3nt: TGTGCCAGCAGTATTTGGACCCTGCGGGAAGAGACCCAGTACTTC
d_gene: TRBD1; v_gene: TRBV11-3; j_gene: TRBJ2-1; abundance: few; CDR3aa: CASSARQGFDEQFF; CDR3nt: TGTGCCAGCAGCGCCCGACAGGGATTCGATGAGCAGTTCTTC
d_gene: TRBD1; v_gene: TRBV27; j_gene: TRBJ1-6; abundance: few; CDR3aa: CASSPDRGFGSPLHF; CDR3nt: TGTGCCAGCAGTCCCGACAGGGGCTTTGGTTCACCCCTCCACTTT
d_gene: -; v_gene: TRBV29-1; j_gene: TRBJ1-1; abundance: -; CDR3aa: CSAKGGANTEAFF; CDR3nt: TGCAGCGCCAAGGGCGGGGCGAACACTGAAGCTTTCTTT
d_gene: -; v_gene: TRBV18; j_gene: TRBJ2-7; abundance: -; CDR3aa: CASCAPSSTGSNEQYF; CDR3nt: TGTGCCAGCTGCGCCCCAAGTTCTACAGGGTCCAACGAGCAGTACTTC
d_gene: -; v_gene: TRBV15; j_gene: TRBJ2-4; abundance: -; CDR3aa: CATSRDPRTKNIQYF; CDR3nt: TGTGCCACCAGCAGAGATCCGCGAACCAAAAACATTCAGTACTTC
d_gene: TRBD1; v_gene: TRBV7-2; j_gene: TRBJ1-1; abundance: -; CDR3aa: CASSVGGQGKAFF; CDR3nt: TGTGCCAGCAGCGTAGGAGGACAGGGTAAAGCTTTCTTT
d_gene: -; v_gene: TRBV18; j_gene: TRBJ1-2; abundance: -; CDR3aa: CASSPKESFGAYGYTF; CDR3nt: TGTGCCAGCTCACCAAAGGAGTCTTTTGGGGCCTATGGCTACACCTTC
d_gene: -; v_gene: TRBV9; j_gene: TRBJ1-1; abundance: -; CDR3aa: CAGLRGSEAFF; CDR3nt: TGTGCCGGGCTGCGGGGCTCTGAAGCTTTCTTT
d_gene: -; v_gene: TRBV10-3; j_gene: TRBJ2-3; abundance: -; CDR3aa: CAISPYPGGDTQYF; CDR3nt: TGTGCCATCAGTCCCTACCCCGGTGGAGATACGCAGTATTTT
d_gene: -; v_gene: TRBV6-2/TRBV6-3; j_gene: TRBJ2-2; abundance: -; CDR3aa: CASSYAVTGELFF; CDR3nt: TGTGCCAGCAGTTATGCAGTCACCGGGGAGCTGTTTTTT
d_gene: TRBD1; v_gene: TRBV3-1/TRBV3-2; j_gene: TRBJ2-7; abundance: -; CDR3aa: CASSQGQRIWEQYF; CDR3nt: TGTGCCAGCAGCCAGGGACAGAGGATTTGGGAGCAGTACTTC
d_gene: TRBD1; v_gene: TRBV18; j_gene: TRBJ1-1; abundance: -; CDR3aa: CASSLNAGTGLGYTEAFF; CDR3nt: TGTGCCAGCTCCCTTAATGCCGGGACAGGTCTGGGTTACACTGAAGCTTTCTTT
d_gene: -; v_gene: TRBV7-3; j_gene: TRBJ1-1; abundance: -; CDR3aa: CASSPTGGAQHTEAFF; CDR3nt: TGTGCCAGCAGCCCAACGGGGGGGGCGCAGCACACTGAAGCTTTCTTT
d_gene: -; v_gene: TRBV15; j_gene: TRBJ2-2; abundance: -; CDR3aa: CATSGVSGNTGELFF; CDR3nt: TGTGCCACCAGCGGAGTGTCGGGGAACACCGGGGAGCTGTTTTTT
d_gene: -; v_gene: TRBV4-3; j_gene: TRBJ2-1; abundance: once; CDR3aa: CASSQDLGSGQFF; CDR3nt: TGCGCCAGCAGCCAAGATCTAGGCTCGGGGCAGTTCTTC
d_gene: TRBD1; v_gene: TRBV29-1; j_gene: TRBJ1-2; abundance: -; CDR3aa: CSVDPQQGKRSYTF; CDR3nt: TGCAGCGTTGACCCTCAACAGGGGAAAAGGAGCTACACCTTC
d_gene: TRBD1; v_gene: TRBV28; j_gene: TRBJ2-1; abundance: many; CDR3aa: CASSLRGPINEQFF; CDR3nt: TGTGCCAGTAGTCTCAGGGGGCCGATCAATGAGCAGTTCTTC
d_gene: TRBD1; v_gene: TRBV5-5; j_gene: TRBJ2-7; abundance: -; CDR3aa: CASSLGWTGSYEQYF; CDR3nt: TGTGCCAGCAGCTTGGGGTGGACAGGGAGTTACGAGCAGTACTTC
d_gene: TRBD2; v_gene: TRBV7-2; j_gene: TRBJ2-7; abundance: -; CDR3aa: CASSLGRSGSRYEQYF; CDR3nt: TGTGCCAGCAGCTTAGGACGAAGCGGGAGTAGATACGAGCAGTACTTC
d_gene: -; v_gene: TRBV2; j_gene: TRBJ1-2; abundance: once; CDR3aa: CASLLPRAGNYGYTF; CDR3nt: TGTGCCAGCCTCCTCCCAAGGGCAGGGAACTATGGCTACACCTTC
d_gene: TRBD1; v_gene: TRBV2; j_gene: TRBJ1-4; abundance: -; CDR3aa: CASSEGGQVGEKLFF; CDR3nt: TGTGCCAGCAGTGAAGGGGGACAGGTGGGGGAAAAACTGTTTTTT